These 27 T cell receptor beta chains were all obtained from the same sample, sequenced in a study of T cells in Graves' hyperthyroidism and ophthalmopathy (dated by TCRdb to between 2017 and 2020). The method was multiplex PCR. Sequencing took place on an Illumina HiSeq 2000. TCR beta CDR3 regions were amplified from RNA transcripts. The TCR CDR3 was subjected to a first round of RT-PCR using the HTBI primer set and the Qiagen OneStep RT-PCR kit. TCRdb ran its own pipeline on the public reads, namely fastp trimming at Q25 and MiXCR clone calling, and kept in-frame beta chains. Entries that share a CDR3 protein sequence are merged under the most common genes and DNA. This sample has 250,000 to 300,000 distinct CDR3 sequences in its table, and 14% to 15% of those were observed once. The ten largest clones add up to 13% of the sample. The sequenced sample consisted of blood. Receptor source: a woman between 35 and 50 years old with Graves' hyperthyroidism that later progressed to Graves' ophthalmopathy.

About this clonotype: A much larger clone differs from this one at a single base, so this may be a read error. V usage is TRBV2 and J usage is TRBJ2-7; perhaps TRBD1 as D (5 bases). This CDR3 region has 12 residues. The germline CDR1 and CDR2 sequences are SNHLY and FYNNEI. CDR3 in amino acids: CASGEPRQGQYF. CDR3 sequence (DNA): TGTGCCAGCGGTGAACCACGTCAGGGGCAGTACTTC.

This clonotype was counted ten times or more. This chain links TRBV28 with TRBJ1-4; tentatively, D is TRBD1 (6 bases). Trimming removed 5 bases at V and 3 bases at J, with 13 bases between. Germline loops: CDR1 MDHEN, CDR2 SYDVKM. The CDR3 contains 15 residues. The DNA of the CDR3 is TGTGCCAGCAGTGAGTACAGGGCGTCTAATGAAAAACTGTTTTTT. Residues: CASSEYRASNEKLFF.

This clonotype was observed at least ten times. The chain carries TRBV4-1 and TRBJ1-1; D call uncertain. The V end lost 4 bases, the J end lost 6 bases, and 18 bases lay between the germline ends. The CDR3 covers 15 residues. Germline loops: CDR1 MGHRA, CDR2 YSYEKL. The CDR3 DNA is TGCGCCAGCAGCCTACCGCGCCCCGGGGTGCCTGAAGCTTTCTTT. Its translation is CASSLPRPGVPEAFF.

J is TRBJ2-1 and V is TRBV6-1; D may be TRBD1 (5 bases). The CDR3 has 16 residues. Trimming shortened V by 0 bases and J by 8 bases, and 17 bases separated the two germline ends. The germline gives CDR1 MNHNS, CDR2 SASEGT. Here the CDR3 DNA reads TGTGCCAGCAGTGAAGCGATCCCGGACACTAACGATGAGCAGTTCTTC. This gives the protein CASSEAIPDTNDEQFF.

The sample holds many counts of this clonotype. The chain has TRBV11-1 and TRBJ1-1; 7 bases are a match to TRBD1. The CDR3 is 15 amino acids. The ends lost 5 bases at V and 4 bases at J; junction bases unmatched: 10. Germline V gene sequence: CDR1 SGHAT, CDR2 FQDESV (reference sequence). The CDR3 reads CASSLPTGRVTEAFF. The CDR3 DNA sequence: TGTGCCAGCAGCCTGCCGACAGGGAGAGTCACTGAAGCTTTCTTT.

The CDR3 protein is CASSSRQQRNYEQYF. The CDR3 DNA reads as TGTGCCAGCAGTTCCCGACAACAGCGGAACTACGAGCAGTACTTC. The chain joins TRBV28 to TRBJ2-7; weak D call: TRBD2 (5 bases). Germline V gives CDR1 MDHEN, CDR2 SYDVKM. V lost 4 bases and J lost 3, with 16 bases in between. The CDR3 runs 15 residues.

V and J are TRBV9 and TRBJ2-3, with D possibly being TRBD2 (5 bases). The CDR3 is 17 residues long. The germline gives CDR1 SGDLS, CDR2 YYNGEE. The V end lost 0 bases, the J end lost 4 bases, and 18 bases lay between the germline ends. The CDR3 reads CASSVESSGRGSDTQYF. DNA of the CDR3: TGTGCCAGCAGCGTAGAGAGTAGTGGGAGAGGCTCAGATACGCAGTATTTT. The full variable domain, completed using reference TRBV9 and TRBJ2-3, is DSGVTQTPKHLITATGQRVTLRCSPRSGDLSVYWYQQSLDQGLQFLIQYYNGEERAKGNILERFSAQQFPDLHSELNLSSLELGDSALYFCASSVESSGRGSDTQYFGPGTRLTVL.

The J gene is TRBJ2-3, the V gene TRBV7-2; 13 nucleotides align to TRBD2. Germline CDR1 and CDR2: SGHTA and FQGNSA. The CDR3 length is 17 residues. The V and J ends lost 0 bases and 5 bases, in that order; junction bases with no gene match: 5. The DNA of the CDR3 is TGTGCCAGCAGCTTAGCTGGACTAGCGGGAGTCAGAGATACGCAGTATTTT. Its translation: CASSLAGLAGVRDTQYF. Full variable domain (outside the CDR3, taken from reference TRBV7-2 and TRBJ2-3): GAGVSQSPSNKVTEKGKDVELRCDPISGHTALYWYRQSLGQGLEFLIYFQGNSAPDKSGLPSDRFSAERTGGSVSTLTIQRTQQEDSAVYLCASSLAGLAGVRDTQYFGPGTRLTVL.

This clonotype was detected only a few times. The chain is built from TRBV5-1 and TRBJ2-5, with unresolved D. This CDR3 is built from 18 residues. The V end was cut by 1 base, the J end by 5 bases, with 24 bases between. Germline lookup yields CDR1 SGHRS and CDR2 YFSETQ. This chain's CDR3 is CASSLWATRLRYEETQYF. Written as DNA, the CDR3 is TGCGCCAGCAGCTTGTGGGCTACTCGCCTGAGGTATGAGGAGACCCAGTACTTC.

This clonotype was counted many times. The rearrangement joins TRBV11-2 to TRBJ2-1; 16 bases align to TRBD2. The CDR3 has 20 amino acids. V was pared by 1 base and J by 6 bases, with 12 bases of the junction left unmatched. Germline V gene data show CDR1 as SGHAT and CDR2 as FQNNGV. The CDR3 region is CASSLGPGLAGGPKVNEQFF. In DNA form, the CDR3 reads TGTGCCAGCAGCTTAGGACCGGGACTAGCGGGAGGGCCGAAGGTCAATGAGCAGTTCTTC. The whole variable domain, filled in from reference TRBV11-2 and TRBJ2-1, reads EAGVAQSPRYKIIEKRQSVAFWCNPISGHATLYWYQQILGQGPKLLIQFQNNGVVDDSQLPKDRFSAERLKGVDSTLKIQPAKLEDSAVYLCASSLGPGLAGGPKVNEQFFGPGTRLTVL.

As concerns this clonotype: This CDR3 fails to terminate in the conserved phenylalanine or tryptophan, so it likely reflects a read error. V is TRBV4-1 and J is TRBJ2-3; 8 bases line up with TRBD1. J was trimmed by 3 bases and V by 5 bases; bases with no gene match: 4. The CDR3 loop spans 14 amino acids. Germline V CDR1 and CDR2: MGHRA, YSYEKL. The CDR3 region is CASSGDRGTDTQYL. Written as DNA, the CDR3 is TGCGCCAGCAGCGGTGACAGGGGTACAGATACGCAGTATTTA.

CDR3 residues: CASSDLSVEQFF. CDR3 nucleotides: TGTGCCAGCAGCGACCTATCAGTGGAGCAGTTCTTC. The gene calls are TRBV11-2 and TRBJ2-1; D is ambiguous. V was pared by 5 bases and J by 10 bases, with 12 bases between. Germline values: CDR1 SGHAT, CDR2 FQNNGV. The CDR3 consists of 12 residues.

Ten or more counts support this clonotype. The J gene is TRBJ2-7, the V gene TRBV15, with a weak D call TRBD1 (5 bases). Germline assignment: CDR1 LNHNV and CDR2 YYDKDF (reference sequence). CDR3 length: 15 amino acids. The ends were cut back, 1 base at V and 4 bases at J, with 14 bases in the middle. CDR3 protein: CATSRGAGYRYEQYF. The CDR3 DNA follows: TGTGCCACCAGCAGAGGGGCAGGGTATCGGTACGAGCAGTACTTC.

The gene calls are TRBV4-1 and TRBJ2-3; D ambiguous. The ends were cut back, 1 base at V and 6 bases at J, with 11 bases in the middle. Germline CDR1 and CDR2: MGHRA and YSYEKL. The CDR3 has 14 residues. CDR3 DNA sequence: TGCGCCAGCAGCCAAGTCAGTGGTAGGGATACGCAGTATTTT. Protein sequence: CASSQVSGRDTQYF.

This clonotype was counted at least ten times. The chain combines TRBV28 with TRBJ1-6; D call uncertain. CDR1 MDHEN and CDR2 SYDVKM come from the germline V gene. The CDR3 loop spans 16 amino acids. Deletions cut 4 bases from V and 0 bases from J, with 10 bases between. This chain's CDR3 is CASSSLWSSYNSPLHF. The DNA of the CDR3 is TGTGCCAGCAGTTCCTTATGGAGCTCCTATAATTCACCCCTCCACTTT.

This clonotype has a count of ten or more. V gene TRBV27 combines with J gene TRBJ2-3; 8 bases are a match to TRBD2. Germline V gene lookup returns CDR1 MNHEY and CDR2 SMNVEV (reference sequence). V lost 1 base and J lost 1; bases outside the gene matches: 7. The CDR3 is 17 amino acids. CDR3: CASSLFVPAGGTDTQYF. CDR3 sequence (DNA): TGTGCCAGCAGTTTATTCGTGCCAGCGGGAGGCACAGATACGCAGTATTTT.

The V gene is TRBV27, the J gene TRBJ1-2; D gene ambiguous. The CDR3 totals 13 residues. V was cut by 8 bases and J by 6 bases, with 16 bases left in between. Germline V gene sequence: CDR1 MNHEY, CDR2 SMNVEV (reference sequence). The CDR3 DNA sequence: TGTGCCAGCGGCCCCGGAGGGAAAAATGGCTACACCTTC. It translates to CASGPGGKNGYTF.

The chain combines TRBV16 with TRBJ2-4; D remains unclear. The CDR3 is 16 residues long. V lost 1 base to trimming and J lost 0 bases, with 10 bases between them. The V gene's germline CDR1 is KGHSY and CDR2 FQNENV. In DNA, the CDR3 is TGTGCCAGCAGCCAATTTAAGGTTTTAGCCAAAAACATTCAGTACTTC. It is translated as CASSQFKVLAKNIQYF.

This clonotype occurred many times. The V and J genes are TRBV12-3 or TRBV12-4 and TRBJ2-7; TRBD1 might be the D (6 bases). The CDR3 length is 13 residues. V lost 6 bases and J lost 4, with 13 bases in between. For the CDR3, the DNA is TGTGCCAGCAGCCCAGACAGGTTTTACGAGCAGTACTTC. Its protein product is CASSPDRFYEQYF.

The rearrangement uses TRBV7-9 and TRBJ1-2; TRBD1 is a possible D gene (6 bases). From germline, CDR1 is SEHNR and CDR2 FQNEAQ (reference sequence). The V end was cut by 1 base, the J end by 8 bases, with 11 bases between. The CDR3 sequence is 13 residues long. CDR3 amino acids: CASSLDRAGGYTF. CDR3 bases: TGTGCCAGCAGCTTAGACAGGGCCGGCGGCTACACCTTC.

In this sample, this clonotype turned up many times. V usage is TRBV7-2 and J usage is TRBJ2-7; D unresolved. The CDR3 has 13 residues. CDR1 and CDR2 (germline): SGHTA, FQGNSA. V lost 4 bases and J lost 3, with 10 bases in between. CDR3: CASSSKASYEQYF. The CDR3 DNA reads TGTGCCAGCAGCTCAAAGGCCAGCTACGAGCAGTACTTC.

This clonotype appeared many times. The chain has TRBV29-1 and TRBJ2-1; TRBD1 matches 10 bases. V trimming: 6 bases; J trimming: 5 bases; junction bases outside the gene matches: 7. CDR1 is SQVTM and CDR2 is ANQGSEA in the germline V gene. The CDR3 has 14 residues. CDR3 region: CSVISGQGNNEQFF. In DNA form, the CDR3 reads TGCAGCGTAATATCGGGACAGGGGAACAATGAGCAGTTCTTC.

Details on this clonotype: The conserved phenylalanine or tryptophan normally closing the CDR3 is absent here, so this likely arose from a read error. The rearrangement uses TRBV27 and TRBJ2-1; D not resolved. Trimming cost V 1 base and J 4 bases, with 14 bases left between them. The CDR3 consists of 16 residues. Germline V lookup: CDR1 MNHEY, CDR2 SMNVEV (reference sequence). The CDR3 DNA reads as TGTGCCAGCAGTTTATACTCCACCCCCTTATACAATGAGCAGTTCCTC. Amino acids: CASSLYSTPLYNEQFL.

This clonotype was observed at least ten times. The genes are TRBV6-1 and TRBJ1-1; a weak D match, TRBD1 (5 bases). The length of the CDR3 is 16 residues. The V end lost 6 bases, the J end lost 1 base, and 18 bases lay between the germline ends. Germline assignment: CDR1 MNHNS and CDR2 SASEGT. The CDR3 bases are TGTGCCAGCAGGAGAAGAGTTATGGGGGGGAACACTGAAGCTTTCTTT. Its protein is CASRRRVMGGNTEAFF.

This clonotype occurred many times. The chain links TRBV2 to TRBJ2-7; the D is unclear. Germline CDR1 SNHLY, CDR2 FYNNEI. CDR3 length: 14 residues. V lost 2 bases and J 4 bases, leaving 12 bases between the germline ends. In DNA, the CDR3 is TGTGCCAGCAGTGAACGGTTTGAGGCATACGAGCAGTACTTC. This translates into CASSERFEAYEQYF.

This clonotype was observed many times. The rearrangement links TRBV27 to TRBJ2-2; D gene ambiguous. The CDR3 extends over 14 amino acids. V was clipped by 3 bases and J by 1 base, with 6 bases between them. Germline CDR1 and CDR2: MNHEY and SMNVEV (reference sequence). The CDR3 region has the DNA TGTGCCAGCAGTTTGCACAAGAACACCGGGGAGCTGTTTTTT. This encodes CASSLHKNTGELFF.

This clonotype showed up many times. The chain carries TRBV5-1 and TRBJ2-1; 10 bases line up with TRBD2. The J segment lost 7 bases and the V segment lost 4 bases, leaving 5 bases of the junction unmatched. The CDR3 runs to 14 residues. The germline V gene has CDR1 SGHRS and CDR2 YFSETQ. As DNA, the CDR3 is TGCGCCAGCAGCGCTAGCGGGAGCGGTAATGAGCAGTTCTTC. Protein: CASSASGSGNEQFF.